The TCR beta chain described here comes from a study of T cell repertoires in cytomegalovirus infection. The overall study: Matching HLA type and CMV infection were both indicated by public TCR beta signatures. Study-wide results and caveats: Within the response measured ex vivo, HLA-C-restricted CMV-specific TCR beta clonotypes were dominant.

TCRdb called the reads again in MiXCR, with one record for every CDR3 protein. The table records hundreds of thousands of distinct CDR3 sequences, around a third of them present only once. Only a few counts were recorded for this clonotype. Its target is unknown. The CDR3 extends over 13 amino acids. V gave up 5 bases and J gave up 3 bases, with 8 bases separating them. The germline CDR1 and CDR2 sequences are SEHNR and FQNEAQ (reference sequence). Sequenced material: cultured CD8+ T cells from PBMCs, taken from culture after CMV antigen stimulation. This clonotype was obtained from a human donor in good health (CMV status not recorded). Some clones in this sample may be carry-over from other donors' samples. The chain has TRBV7-9 and TRBJ2-1; D unclear. CDR3: CASSPHLYNEQFF. CDR3 in DNA: TGTGCCAGCAGCCCCCACCTCTACAATGAGCAGTTCTTC.